The text below deals with one T cell receptor (beta chain). The antigen is undetermined. The data were taken from a study of somatic mutations in cytotoxic T cells in rheumatoid arthritis. Study-level information: Each patient's diagnosis was followed right away by a blood draw (around 32 ml EDTA), before any treatment. The flow sorting of some V beta antibody-stained T-cell populations reached nearly 100% purity, and the sorted populations included V beta1+ cells sequenced for TCRB. Points from the study as a whole: Some patients, about an eighth of the roughly 65, had a largest CD8+ clone that exceeded 20% of CD8+ cells.

The assay was immunoSEQ multiplex PCR, and TCRdb's table has in-frame clones only and misses some. This sample has over 7,000 clones, with about four fifths found just once. The CDR3 runs 16 residues. The V end was cut by 2 bases, the J end by 0 bases, with 13 bases between. Sequencing input: CD8+ T cells sorted from blood. The V and J genes are TRBV23-1 and TRBJ2-5, with D tentatively TRBD1 or TRBD2 (5 bases each). TRBV23-1 falls under the ORF class, with uncertain function. The clonotype originates from an adult with rheumatoid arthritis. The CDR3 nucleotides are TGCGCCAGCAGTCAACCGGGGCCCGTGTACCAAGAGACCCAGTACTTC. This gives the protein CASSQPGPVYQETQYF.